The present entry profiles one T cell receptor beta chain with its context. Its antigen is not known. The CDR3 length is 15 residues. The V gene lost 2 bases and the J gene lost 6 bases, with 17 bases spanning the gap. The germline CDR1 and CDR2 sequences are MNHEY and SVGAGI. The data are from a study of T cells in Graves' hyperthyroidism and ophthalmopathy. The study's findings and limits: The model anticipated ophthalmopathy a median approximately 6.5 months pre-onset.

Using RNA transcripts as the source, TCR beta CDR3 regions were amplified. Researchers ran a first-round RT-PCR on the TCR CDR3 using the HTBI primer set. TCRdb processed the multiplex PCR reads anew with MiXCR; each CDR3 protein has one entry. The table has over 650,000 distinct CDR3 sequences, about 17% seen once. Lactation, pregnancy, other autoimmune disease or uncontrolled infection excluded patients. This clonotype was sampled from a young man with Graves' hyperthyroidism. Sequenced sample: blood. This chain uses TRBV6-5 with TRBJ2-7; D is possibly TRBD1 or TRBD2 (6 bases each). The CDR3 here is CASSYHGTKGGEQYF. The CDR3 coding sequence is TGTGCCAGCAGTTACCACGGGACCAAGGGGGGCGAGCAGTACTTC.